The 15 T cell receptor beta chains below all came from one sample that was sequenced in a study of identical twins. TCRdb called the 5' RACE reads again in MiXCR, with one record for every CDR3 protein. The table lists approximately 300,000 distinct CDR3 sequences, roughly 8.6% of them singletons. The sample was also linked to a second study, of yellow fever vaccine responses in identical twins.

Sequencing input: CD8+ T cells sorted from blood. The receptors were gathered from a woman between 18 and 30 years old in good health.

The CDR3 DNA reads TGTGCCAGCAGCCAAGTGGTGGCCTACGAGCAGTACTTC. Protein sequence: CASSQVVAYEQYF. The rearrangement uses TRBV3-1 and TRBJ2-7; D call uncertain. There are 13 residues in the CDR3. The germline CDR1 and CDR2 sequences are LGHDT and YNNKEL (reference sequence). The V end lost 1 base, the J end lost 2 bases, and 6 bases lay between the germline ends.

The V call is TRBV4-3, the J call TRBJ2-1, with unresolved D. This CDR3 region has 17 residues. V lost 3 bases and J 2 bases, leaving 17 bases between the germline ends. Germline V gene sequence: CDR1 LGHNA, CDR2 YSLEER. In DNA form, the CDR3 reads TGCGCCAGCAGCCATGATACCGACTCGTTAACCTACAATGAGCAGTTCTTC. Encoded protein: CASSHDTDSLTYNEQFF.

This clonotype was detected ten times or more. The chain links TRBV4-3 to TRBJ2-7, with D possibly called TRBD1 or TRBD2 (5 bases each). The V end was cut by 0 bases, the J end by 4 bases, with 13 bases between. The CDR3 is 15 residues long. Germline values: CDR1 LGHNA, CDR2 YSLEER. Here the CDR3 DNA reads TGCGCCAGCAGCCAAGACAGGGAGTTTTTGTACGAGCAGTACTTC. Amino acid sequence: CASSQDREFLYEQYF.

This chain links TRBV6-2 or TRBV6-3 with TRBJ2-5; a possible D gene is TRBD2 (6 bases). The CDR3 is 14 amino acids. Germline V gene data show CDR1 as MNHEY and CDR2 as SVGEGT. V was clipped by 2 bases and J by 4 bases, with 11 bases between them. CDR3 DNA sequence: TGTGCCAGCAGTTACCCGAGGGAGGTAGAGACCCAGTACTTC. This translates into CASSYPREVETQYF.

The chain links TRBV6-2 or TRBV6-3 to TRBJ2-7; 9 nucleotides agree with TRBD1. CDR1 and CDR2 (germline): MNHEY, SVGEGT. The CDR3 covers 13 residues. Unmatched junction bases numbered 8, after V lost 6 bases and J lost 8 bases. The CDR3 sequence: CASRGGQGVQQYF. The CDR3 coding sequence is TGTGCCAGCAGAGGGGGACAGGGAGTGCAGCAGTACTTC.

The table lists this clonotype with many counts. The CDR3: CSASGGRGSYNEQFF. CDR3 DNA sequence: TGCAGTGCTAGCGGGGGTAGGGGGTCCTACAATGAGCAGTTCTTC. V and J are TRBV20-1 and TRBJ2-1; D tentatively fits TRBD1 or TRBD2 (6 bases each). V dropped 3 bases and J dropped 1 base, with 13 bases sitting between them. CDR3 length: 15 amino acids. Germline CDR1 DFQATT, CDR2 SNEGSKA (reference sequence).

The chain couples TRBV2 to TRBJ1-2; D may be TRBD1 (5 bases). This CDR3 has 15 residues. CDR1 and CDR2 (germline): SNHLY, FYNNEI. Trimming shortened V by 1 base and J by 8 bases, and 17 bases separated the two germline ends. DNA of the CDR3: TGTGCCAGCAGTGAAGAGGCACAGGTGGTCGAAGGCTACACCTTC. Residues: CASSEEAQVVEGYTF.

This clonotype was recorded many times. The CDR3 DNA is TGTGCCAGCAGGCTCGAGGGAAACAATGAGCAGTTCTTC. It encodes CASRLEGNNEQFF. The V gene is TRBV9, the J gene TRBJ2-1; D is perhaps TRBD2 (5 bases). The CDR3 totals 13 residues. With 5 bases removed from V and 5 bases from J, the gap between germline ends came to 11 bases. Germline-derived CDR1 and CDR2 are SGDLS and YYNGEE.

This chain links TRBV2 with TRBJ2-7; 9 positions agree with TRBD1. Germline CDR1 reads SNHLY; CDR2 reads FYNNEI. The CDR3 contains 13 residues. V dropped 6 bases and J dropped 4; count of bases not matched to a gene: 4. CDR3 nucleotide sequence: TGTGCCAGCAGCTCGGACAGGGGATACGAGCAGTACTTC. This encodes CASSSDRGYEQYF.

This clonotype showed up many times. The chain couples TRBV7-2 to TRBJ2-3; TRBD2 aligns across 8 bases. The J segment lost 2 bases and the V segment lost 3 bases, leaving 4 bases of the junction unmatched. The CDR3 sequence is 15 residues long. Germline V gene lookup returns CDR1 SGHTA and CDR2 FQGNSA. Here the CDR3 DNA reads TGTGCCAGCAGCTTTAGCGGGGAGCACACAGATACGCAGTATTTT. Translation: CASSFSGEHTDTQYF.

This clonotype was found many times. The chain combines TRBV20-1 with TRBJ2-3; 13 bases map to TRBD2. V dropped 2 bases and J dropped 4; count of bases not matched to a gene: 6. This CDR3 region has 16 residues. Germline CDR1 reads DFQATT; CDR2 reads SNEGSKA (reference sequence). This CDR3 reads CSARKFGLAGADTQYF. CDR3 nucleotide sequence: TGCAGTGCTAGAAAATTCGGACTAGCGGGGGCAGATACGCAGTATTTT.

There are a few counts of this clonotype. J is TRBJ2-1 and V is TRBV27; 10 nucleotides agree with TRBD2. The CDR3 runs to 17 residues. V gave up 3 bases and J gave up 2 bases; unmatched junction bases: 7. Germline V gene lookup returns CDR1 MNHEY and CDR2 SMNVEV (reference sequence). The CDR3: CASSFGMSGGAYNEQFF. The CDR3 DNA sequence: TGTGCCAGCAGTTTCGGCATGAGCGGGGGGGCCTACAATGAGCAGTTCTTC.

This clonotype was counted between two and nine times. The chain recombines TRBV7-2 with TRBJ2-6; D not certain. This CDR3 is 15 amino acids long. CDR1 and CDR2 (germline): SGHTA, FQGNSA. V was trimmed by 4 bases and J by 1 base, leaving 8 bases between them. In DNA form, the CDR3 reads TGTGCCAGCAGCTCCGACACTTCTGGGGCCAACGTCCTGACTTTC. Translating gives CASSSDTSGANVLTF.

The genes are TRBV11-2 and TRBJ2-7; 8 bases are shared with TRBD2. V shed 7 bases, J shed 1 base, and the junction held 3 bases outside the gene matches. The CDR3 covers 13 residues. Germline-derived CDR1 and CDR2 are SGHAT and FQNNGV. The CDR3 DNA sequence: TGTGCCAGCACAGTAGCGGGATCCTACGAGCAGTACTTC. Translation gives CASTVAGSYEQYF.

This clonotype was counted at least ten times. The chain carries TRBV5-1 and TRBJ2-3; D not certain. Per germline, CDR1 SGHRS and CDR2 YFSETQ. This CDR3 comprises 17 residues. Trimming removed 0 bases at V and 2 bases at J, with 16 bases between. The CDR3 spells CASSLGVVSQNTDTQYF. DNA of the CDR3: TGCGCCAGCAGCTTGGGTGTTGTTAGCCAGAACACAGATACGCAGTATTTT.